Sequencing of this T cell receptor beta chain was carried out in a study of cytomegalovirus exposure and HLA in healthy donors. Whole-study findings and limits: One cluster of highly shared sequence variants probably arose as a sequencing artifact. By a later analysis, the bulk of CMV-associated TCR beta chains appeared HLA-restricted.

Primers for the PCR totalled 60 Vbeta and 13 Jbeta. TCRdb's copy holds only in-frame clones and misses some; the assay was immunoSEQ multiplex PCR. Among tens of thousands of clones listed, 60% to 85% were seen once. Worth noting for this clone: What it binds is not known.

This CDR3 contains 14 residues. Germline V gene data show CDR1 as MDHEN and CDR2 as SYDVKM. With 5 bases clipped from V and 7 bases from J, the junction kept 9 bases outside the gene matches. This TCR was sampled from a man younger than 35 in good health and CMV-seropositive. The sequencing input was PBMCs. The chain is built from TRBV28 and TRBJ2-5; 8 bases are a match to TRBD2. CDR3 sequence reads: CASSLGGGRGTQYF. CDR3 sequence (DNA): TGTGCCAGCAGTCTCGGCGGGGGGCGGGGGACCCAGTACTTC.